The 27 T cell receptor beta chains given below trace back to one sample, sequenced in a study of monozygotic twins with inflammatory bowel disease (dated by TCRdb to about 2019). Libraries were prepared through 5' RACE. TCRdb shows the sequencer as Illumina HiSeq 2500. After TCRdb reprocessed the reads, each CDR3 protein sequence was kept as one row, without DNA. The sample has approximately 200,000 distinct CDR3 sequences on record. The ten top clones hold less than 9% of the sample. The source material was blood. These receptors were taken from a human donor with ulcerative colitis or Crohn's disease, or a healthy co-twin of an affected twin (not recorded which).

This chain links TRBV9 with TRBJ2-5; the TCRdb call, TRBD1, lacks DNA for checking. CDR3 length: 16 amino acids. Germline CDR1 is SGDLS and CDR2 is YYNGEE. The CDR3 sequence: CASSVGMGDGSRTQYF. Drawing the rest from reference TRBV9 and TRBJ2-5, the complete variable domain is DSGVTQTPKHLITATGQRVTLRCSPRSGDLSVYWYQQSLDQGLQFLIQYYNGEERAKGNILERFSAQQFPDLHSELNLSSLELGDSALYFCASSVGMGDGSRTQYFGPGTRLLVL.

The chain joins TRBV20-1 to TRBJ2-1; the TCRdb call, TRBD2, lacks DNA for checking. This CDR3 has 16 residues. The germline V gene encodes CDR1 DFQATT and CDR2 SNEGSKA (reference sequence). The chain's CDR3 is CSASWLAGRSYNEQFF.

V is TRBV4-2 and J is TRBJ2-1; TCRdb's assignment of TRBD1 cannot be checked, as there is no DNA. CDR1 LGHNA and CDR2 YNFKEQ come from the germline V gene. The CDR3 has 15 residues. This CDR3 reads CASSQVKGRSNEQFF.

The V call is TRBV12-3 or TRBV12-4, the J call TRBJ2-1; TCRdb picks TRBD1, but there is no DNA to check that call. The CDR3 covers 14 residues. This CDR3 reads CASIWGPRYNEQFF.

The genes are TRBV2 and TRBJ2-5; TCRdb lists TRBD2, though no DNA is available to test this call. This CDR3 contains 19 residues. Germline CDR1 reads SNHLY; CDR2 reads FYNNEI. CDR3 amino acids: CASSEMGLVAGVWKETQYF.

The genes are TRBV18 and TRBJ1-2. The CDR3 spans 18 residues. The V gene's germline CDR1 is KGHSH and CDR2 LQKENI. The CDR3 sequence is CASSPPLRLEAGNYGYTF.

V is TRBV10-3 and J is TRBJ2-3; TCRdb returns TRBD1, unconfirmable since there is no DNA. Germline CDR1 and CDR2: ENHRY and SYGVKD. CDR3 length: 14 residues. The chain's CDR3 is CAISPDRDQDTQYF.

The chain couples TRBV11-1 to TRBJ2-1; TCRdb indicates TRBD2, and absent DNA this call remains unverified. The germline CDR1 and CDR2 sequences are SGHAT and FQDESV (reference sequence). The CDR3 extends over 15 amino acids. The CDR3 reads CASSSGTSGTSKQFF. Full variable domain (missing parts from reference TRBV11-1 and TRBJ2-1): EAEVAQSPRYKITEKSQAVAFWCDPISGHATLYWYRQILGQGPELLVQFQDESVVDDSQLPKDRFSAERLKGVDSTLKIQPAELGDSAMYLCASSSGTSGTSKQFFGPGTRLTVL.

The chain carries TRBV7-9 and TRBJ2-3. The CDR3 loop spans 13 amino acids. Germline lookup yields CDR1 SEHNR and CDR2 FQNEAQ (reference sequence). The CDR3 is CASSSTDGDTQYF. Using reference TRBV7-9 and TRBJ2-3 for the parts outside the CDR3, the full variable domain is DTGVSQNPRHKITKRGQNVTFRCDPISEHNRLYWYRQTLGQGPEFLTYFQNEAQLEKSRLLSDRFSAERPKGSFSTLEIQRTEQGDSAMYLCASSSTDGDTQYFGPGTRLTVL.

The chain couples TRBV4-3 to TRBJ2-2; TCRdb calls TRBD2, which cannot be checked without DNA. The CDR3 extends over 17 amino acids. Germline V lookup: CDR1 LGHNA, CDR2 YSLEER. CDR3 amino acids: CASSQLLAAANTGELFF.

The V call is TRBV7-8, the J call TRBJ1-3. The CDR3 runs to 13 residues. CDR1 and CDR2 (germline): SGHVS, FQNEAQ. Here the CDR3 reads CASSQTWGNTIYF.

This CDR3 is CASSLREPRIPYEQYF. The chain has TRBV28 and TRBJ2-7; TCRdb's D call of TRBD2 is untestable without DNA. Looked up from germline, CDR1 is MDHEN and CDR2 is SYDVKM. The CDR3 has 16 residues.

J is TRBJ2-1 and V is TRBV7-2; with no DNA, the TCRdb D assignment of TRBD1 cannot be verified. Germline CDR1 and CDR2: SGHTA and FQGNSA. The CDR3 consists of 15 residues. The CDR3 region is CASSLVGGPYNEQFF. Filled out from reference TRBV7-2 and TRBJ2-1, the complete variable domain reads GAGVSQSPSNKVTEKGKDVELRCDPISGHTALYWYRQSLGQGLEFLIYFQGNSAPDKSGLPSDRFSAERTGGSVSTLTIQRTQQEDSAVYLCASSLVGGPYNEQFFGPGTRLTVL.

The rearrangement links TRBV12-3 or TRBV12-4 to TRBJ2-3; TCRdb's D gene call, TRBD1, goes unchecked for lack of DNA. The CDR3 covers 14 residues. CDR3 sequence: CASTRGGRGDTQYF.

This chain links TRBV5-5 with TRBJ2-3; the D gene TCRdb calls, TRBD2, cannot be checked with no DNA. The CDR3 runs 15 residues. The germline gives CDR1 SGHKS, CDR2 YYEKEE (reference sequence). This CDR3 is CASSFSGSFSDTQYF. Based on the CDR3 plus reference TRBV5-5 and TRBJ2-3, the full variable domain is DAGVTQSPTHLIKTRGQQVTLRCSPISGHKSVSWYQQVLGQGPQFIFQYYEKEERGRGNFPDRFSARQFPNYSSELNVNALLLGDSALYLCASSFSGSFSDTQYFGPGTRLTVL.

The V gene is TRBV9, the J gene TRBJ1-3. The CDR3 has 13 amino acids. The germline gives CDR1 SGDLS, CDR2 YYNGEE. CDR3 sequence: CASSDLSGNTIYF.

V is TRBV12-3 or TRBV12-4 and J is TRBJ2-2; the D call from TCRdb, TRBD1, cannot be confirmed without DNA. The CDR3 extends over 16 amino acids. CDR3 region: CASSAGTKPNTGELFF.

This chain joins TRBV29-1 and TRBJ1-2; lacking DNA, the TRBD1 call made by TCRdb goes unchecked. Germline CDR1 and CDR2: SQVTM and ANQGSEA. The CDR3 has 14 residues. CDR3 sequence: CSASTGSGRYGYTF.

The V gene is TRBV20-1, the J gene TRBJ2-7; TCRdb indicates TRBD2, and absent DNA this call remains unverified. Per the germline V gene, CDR1 is DFQATT and CDR2 is SNEGSKA (reference sequence). CDR3 length equals 15 residues. CDR3 sequence: CSASRLGLDAYEQYF.

CDR3: CASSQGNRNTEAFF. J is TRBJ1-1 and V is TRBV3-1. The CDR3 consists of 14 residues. Germline CDR1 is LGHDT and CDR2 is YNNKEL (reference sequence).

The V and J genes are TRBV5-5 and TRBJ1-2. Germline values: CDR1 SGHKS, CDR2 YYEKEE (reference sequence). The CDR3 has 13 amino acids. The chain's CDR3 is CASRIDPSYGYTF.

The CDR3 is CASSLPSGPTGELFF. The chain joins TRBV12-3 or TRBV12-4 to TRBJ2-2; TCRdb gives TRBD2 as the D gene, but with no DNA this cannot be confirmed. The CDR3 sequence is 15 residues long.

The V call is TRBV12-3 or TRBV12-4, the J call TRBJ1-3; the D call of TRBD1 rests on TCRdb alone, since no DNA is present to check it. The CDR3 totals 15 residues. The CDR3 region is CASSLRQGIGNTIYF.

J is TRBJ1-1 and V is TRBV5-1; checking the TCRdb D call of TRBD1 is not possible without DNA. The CDR3 is made up of 17 amino acids. Germline assignment: CDR1 SGHRS and CDR2 YFSETQ. Here the CDR3 reads CASSFAFVTGHDTEAFF.

The V and J genes are TRBV7-6 and TRBJ2-3; there is no DNA to check the TCRdb D call of TRBD1. CDR3 length: 17 residues. Germline-derived CDR1 and CDR2 are SGHVS and FNYEAQ. The CDR3 protein is CASSAIPDRAEKDTQYF.

The chain is built from TRBV19 and TRBJ1-1; without DNA, the TCRdb call of TRBD1 cannot be checked. Germline CDR1 LNHDA, CDR2 SQIVND (reference sequence). The CDR3 covers 13 residues. CDR3 protein: CASSNTGDTEAFF.

The rearrangement joins TRBV20-1 to TRBJ2-2; TCRdb proposes TRBD2, but this gene call is untestable without DNA. This CDR3 is built from 14 residues. Per germline, CDR1 DFQATT and CDR2 SNEGSKA (reference sequence). CDR3 region: CSAKAGDGTGELFF.